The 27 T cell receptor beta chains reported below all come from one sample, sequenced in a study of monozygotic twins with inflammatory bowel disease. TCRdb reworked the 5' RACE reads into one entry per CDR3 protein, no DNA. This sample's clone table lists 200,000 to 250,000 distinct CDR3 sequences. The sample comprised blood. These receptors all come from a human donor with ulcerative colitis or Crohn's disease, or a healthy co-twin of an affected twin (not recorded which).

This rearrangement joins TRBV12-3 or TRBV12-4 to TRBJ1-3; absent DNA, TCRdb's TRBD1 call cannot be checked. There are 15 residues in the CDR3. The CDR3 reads CASSLNTGQGETIYF.

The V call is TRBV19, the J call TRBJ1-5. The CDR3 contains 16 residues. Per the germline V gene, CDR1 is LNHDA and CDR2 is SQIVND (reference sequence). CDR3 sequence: CASSIRRDRSNQPQHF.

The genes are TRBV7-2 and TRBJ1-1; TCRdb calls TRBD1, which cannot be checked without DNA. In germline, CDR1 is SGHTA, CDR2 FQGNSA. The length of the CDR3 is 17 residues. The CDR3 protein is CASSPRQGNNPNTEAFF.

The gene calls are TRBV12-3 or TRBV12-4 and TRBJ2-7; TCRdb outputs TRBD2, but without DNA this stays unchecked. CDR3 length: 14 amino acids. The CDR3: CASSLSGRGYEQYF.

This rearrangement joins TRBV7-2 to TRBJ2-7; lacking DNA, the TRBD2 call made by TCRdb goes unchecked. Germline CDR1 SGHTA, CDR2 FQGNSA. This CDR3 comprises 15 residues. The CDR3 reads CASSQGRGGLYEQYF.

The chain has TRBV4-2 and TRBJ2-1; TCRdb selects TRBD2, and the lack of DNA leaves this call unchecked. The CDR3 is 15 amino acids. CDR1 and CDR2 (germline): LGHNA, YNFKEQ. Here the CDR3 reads CASSQGLAGGTEQFF.

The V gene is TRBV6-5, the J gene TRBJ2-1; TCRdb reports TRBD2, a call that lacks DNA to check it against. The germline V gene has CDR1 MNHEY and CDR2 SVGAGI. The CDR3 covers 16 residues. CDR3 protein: CASSSTTSASYNEQFF.

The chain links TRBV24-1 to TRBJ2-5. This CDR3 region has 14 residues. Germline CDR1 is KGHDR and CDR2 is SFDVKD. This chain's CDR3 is CATSDSSTVETQYF.

CDR3 sequence: CSARELAGGPKETQYF. The chain uses TRBV20-1 and TRBJ2-5; TCRdb's D call of TRBD2 is untestable without DNA. CDR3 length equals 16 residues. Germline V CDR1 and CDR2: DFQATT, SNEGSKA (reference sequence).

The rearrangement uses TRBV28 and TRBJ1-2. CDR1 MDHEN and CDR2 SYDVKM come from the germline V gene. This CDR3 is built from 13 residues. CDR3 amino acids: CASSPQATYGYTF.

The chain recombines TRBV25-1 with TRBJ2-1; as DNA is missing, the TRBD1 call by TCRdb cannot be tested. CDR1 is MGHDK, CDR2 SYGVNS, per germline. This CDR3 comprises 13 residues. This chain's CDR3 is CASSERQGNEQFF.

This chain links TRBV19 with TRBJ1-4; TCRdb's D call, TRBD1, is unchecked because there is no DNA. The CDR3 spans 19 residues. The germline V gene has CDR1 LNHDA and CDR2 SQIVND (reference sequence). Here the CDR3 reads CASQWGPIRGDRTNEKLFF.

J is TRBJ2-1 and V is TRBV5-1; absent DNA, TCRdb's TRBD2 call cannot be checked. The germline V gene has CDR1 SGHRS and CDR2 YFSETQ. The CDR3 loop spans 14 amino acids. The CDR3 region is CASSPLGLYNEQFF.

The chain's CDR3 is CASSSPSGQGHEQYF. V is TRBV28 and J is TRBJ2-7; TCRdb names TRBD1, which stays unverified in the absence of DNA. This CDR3 has 15 residues. The germline CDR1 and CDR2 sequences are MDHEN and SYDVKM.

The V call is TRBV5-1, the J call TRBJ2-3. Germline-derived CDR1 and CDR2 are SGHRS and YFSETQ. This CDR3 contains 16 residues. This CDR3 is CASSLVDGSSTDTQYF.

This CDR3 reads CASNIDRGDEQFF. The gene calls are TRBV7-2 and TRBJ2-1; TCRdb's D gene call, TRBD1, goes unchecked for lack of DNA. CDR1 SGHTA and CDR2 FQGNSA come from the germline V gene. This CDR3 has 13 amino acids.

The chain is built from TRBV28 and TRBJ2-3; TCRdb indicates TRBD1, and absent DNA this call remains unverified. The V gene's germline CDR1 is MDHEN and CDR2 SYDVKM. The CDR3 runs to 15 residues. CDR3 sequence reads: CASSPGTGSTDTQYF.

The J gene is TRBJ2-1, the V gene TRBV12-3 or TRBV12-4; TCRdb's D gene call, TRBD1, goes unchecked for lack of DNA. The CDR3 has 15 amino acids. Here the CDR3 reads CASRPDGGTYNEQFF.

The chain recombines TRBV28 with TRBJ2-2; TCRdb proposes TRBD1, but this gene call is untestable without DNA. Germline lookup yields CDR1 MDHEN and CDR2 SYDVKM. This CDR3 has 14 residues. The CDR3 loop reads CATPSGANTGELFF.

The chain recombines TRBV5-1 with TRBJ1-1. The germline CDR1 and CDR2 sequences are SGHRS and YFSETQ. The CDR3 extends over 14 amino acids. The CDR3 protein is CASSLDGDVTEAFF.

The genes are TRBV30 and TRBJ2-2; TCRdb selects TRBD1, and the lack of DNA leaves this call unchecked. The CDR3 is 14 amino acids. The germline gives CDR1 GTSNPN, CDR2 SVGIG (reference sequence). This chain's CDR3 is CAWSPGQGIGELFF.

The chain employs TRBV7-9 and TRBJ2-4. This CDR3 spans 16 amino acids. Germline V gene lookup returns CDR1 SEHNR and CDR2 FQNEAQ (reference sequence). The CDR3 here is CASARDRLSAKNIQYF. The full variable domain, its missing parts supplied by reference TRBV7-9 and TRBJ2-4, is DTGVSQNPRHKITKRGQNVTFRCDPISEHNRLYWYRQTLGQGPEFLTYFQNEAQLEKSRLLSDRFSAERPKGSFSTLEIQRTEQGDSAMYLCASARDRLSAKNIQYFGAGTRLSVL.

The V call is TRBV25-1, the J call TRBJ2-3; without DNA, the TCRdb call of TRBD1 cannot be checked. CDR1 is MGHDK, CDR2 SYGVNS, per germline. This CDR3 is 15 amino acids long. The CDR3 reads CASSEGGSRFGSQYF.

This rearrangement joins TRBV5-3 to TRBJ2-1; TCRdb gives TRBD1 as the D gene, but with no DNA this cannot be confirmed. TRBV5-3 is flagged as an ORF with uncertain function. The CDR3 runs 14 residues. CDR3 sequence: CARSFPRRNNEQFF.

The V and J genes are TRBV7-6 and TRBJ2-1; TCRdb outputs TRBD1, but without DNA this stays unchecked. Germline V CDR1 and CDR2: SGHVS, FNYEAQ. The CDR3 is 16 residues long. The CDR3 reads CASSSPLALGYNEQFF.

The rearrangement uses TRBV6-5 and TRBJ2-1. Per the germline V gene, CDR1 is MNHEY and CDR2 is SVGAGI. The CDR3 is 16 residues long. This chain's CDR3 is CASKITAGGAYNEQFF.

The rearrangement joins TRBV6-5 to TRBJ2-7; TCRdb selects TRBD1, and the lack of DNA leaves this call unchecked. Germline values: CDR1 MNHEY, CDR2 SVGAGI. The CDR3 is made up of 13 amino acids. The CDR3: CASSYGTINEQYF.